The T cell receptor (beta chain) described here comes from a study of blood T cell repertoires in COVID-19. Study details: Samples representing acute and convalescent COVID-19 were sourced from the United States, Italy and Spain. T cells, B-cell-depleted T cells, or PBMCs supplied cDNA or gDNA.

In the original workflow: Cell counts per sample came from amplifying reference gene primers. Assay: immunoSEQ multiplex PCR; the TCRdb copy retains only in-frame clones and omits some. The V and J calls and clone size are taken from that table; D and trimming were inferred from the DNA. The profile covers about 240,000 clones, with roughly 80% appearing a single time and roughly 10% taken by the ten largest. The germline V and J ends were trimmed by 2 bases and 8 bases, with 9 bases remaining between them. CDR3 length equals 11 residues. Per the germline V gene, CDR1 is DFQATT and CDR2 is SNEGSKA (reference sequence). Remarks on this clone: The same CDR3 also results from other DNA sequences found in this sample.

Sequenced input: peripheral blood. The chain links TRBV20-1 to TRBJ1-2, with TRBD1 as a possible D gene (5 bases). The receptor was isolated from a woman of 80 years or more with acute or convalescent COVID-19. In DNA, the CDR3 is TGCAGTGCTAGATGGGGGGAAGGCTACACCTTC. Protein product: CSARWGEGYTF.